These 15 T cell receptor beta chains share one sample of origin, sequenced in a study of response to subunit inactivated influenza vaccine. In TCRdb, the RT-PCR reads were re-called with MiXCR into one record per CDR3 protein. The top ten clones hold around 2.8% of a sample with about 540,000 distinct CDR3 sequences, less than 25% of them seen once. This sample was shared with a second study, whose subject was T cells expressing NK-cell markers. As reported in that work: Template switching by 5'RACE with UMIs generated the TCR beta cDNA.

The sample here was CD4+ T cells sorted from PBMCs, taken approximately 13 days after vaccination. These receptors originate from a middle-aged man who received an inactivated influenza vaccine.

This chain links TRBV7-9 with TRBJ1-6; 9 bases map to TRBD1. CDR1 is SEHNR and CDR2 is FQNEAQ in the germline V gene (reference sequence). After removal of 5 bases from V and 6 bases from J, the junction contained 5 bases not matched to a gene. CDR3 length: 15 amino acids. Here the CDR3 reads CASSASGQGNSPLHF. DNA for the CDR3: TGTGCCAGCAGCGCCTCGGGACAGGGTAATTCACCCCTCCACTTT.

This clonotype was detected ten times or more. The rearrangement uses TRBV7-6 and TRBJ1-2; weak D call: TRBD1 (5 bases). V lost 4 bases and J lost 2, with 14 bases in between. The CDR3 consists of 15 residues. In germline, CDR1 is SGHVS, CDR2 FNYEAQ. The CDR3 sequence: CASSSHGTGNYGYTF. The CDR3 DNA follows: TGTGCCAGCAGCTCCCACGGGACGGGAAACTATGGCTACACCTTC.

The chain is built from TRBV25-1 and TRBJ2-1; D might be TRBD2 (5 bases). The germline gives CDR1 MGHDK, CDR2 SYGVNS. Trimming removed 1 base at V and 0 bases at J, with 16 bases between. The CDR3 length is 18 residues. DNA of the CDR3: TGTGCCAGCAGTGAATGGGTCCGGAGTGGGAGCTCCTACAATGAGCAGTTCTTC. Protein product: CASSEWVRSGSSYNEQFF.

The chain combines TRBV27 with TRBJ2-7, with unresolved D. V was pared by 2 bases and J by 3 bases, with 17 bases between. CDR3 length: 16 residues. From germline, CDR1 is MNHEY and CDR2 SMNVEV (reference sequence). CDR3 nucleotide sequence: TGTGCCAGCAGTTTAACCCCCAGTATCCGCAGCTACGAGCAGTACTTC. This encodes CASSLTPSIRSYEQYF.

This clonotype was detected only a few times. The rearrangement uses TRBV24-1 and TRBJ1-1; D unclear. This CDR3 comprises 14 residues. Trimming stripped 5 bases from V and 0 bases from J, with 9 bases between. Germline assignment: CDR1 KGHDR and CDR2 SFDVKD. The CDR3 sequence is CATSGGFMNTEAFF. The CDR3 DNA reads TGTGCCACCAGTGGTGGGTTCATGAACACTGAAGCTTTCTTT.

This clonotype was observed a few times. The gene calls are TRBV3-1 and TRBJ2-1, with 10 nucleotides matching TRBD2. Unmatched junction bases numbered 10, after V lost 6 bases and J lost 5 bases. The CDR3 contains 16 residues. The germline gives CDR1 LGHDT, CDR2 YNNKEL (reference sequence). CDR3 loop: CASRLAGTSDDNEQFF. The CDR3, as DNA: TGTGCCAGCAGGCTTGCCGGGACTAGCGACGACAATGAGCAGTTCTTC.

This clonotype has more than one count but fewer than ten. The rearrangement joins TRBV14 to TRBJ2-7; 7 positions agree with TRBD2. Germline loops: CDR1 SGHDN, CDR2 FVKESK. This CDR3 is built from 15 residues. Trimming cost V 4 bases and J 0 bases; bases outside gene matches: 6. CDR3 amino acids: CASSREGLFSYEQYF. CDR3 bases: TGTGCCAGCAGCCGGGAGGGGCTGTTCTCCTACGAGCAGTACTTC.

The chain uses TRBV24-1 and TRBJ2-2, with 7 bases identical to TRBD2. Germline V lookup: CDR1 KGHDR, CDR2 SFDVKD. This CDR3 is 14 amino acids long. The junction had 3 bases not matched to a gene; V was cut back by 5 bases and J by 4 bases. CDR3 DNA sequence: TGTGCCACCAGTGTGACTAGCCCCACCGGGGAGCTGTTTTTT. Its translation is CATSVTSPTGELFF.

The chain joins TRBV20-1 to TRBJ2-3, with D perhaps matching TRBD2 (5 bases). This CDR3 spans 13 amino acids. The germline gives CDR1 DFQATT, CDR2 SNEGSKA (reference sequence). V lost 5 bases, J lost 0 bases, and 9 bases lay in between. The CDR3 nucleotides are TGCAGTGCTCGGGAAAGTAGCACAGATACGCAGTATTTT. Translation gives CSARESSTDTQYF.

The chain uses TRBV7-2 and TRBJ2-7; 7 bases match TRBD1. Germline V gives CDR1 SGHTA, CDR2 FQGNSA. V shed 2 bases and J 6 bases; nucleotides not matched to a gene: 7. CDR3 length: 14 amino acids. CDR3 sequence (DNA): TGTGCCAGCAGCTTATACAGGGGTTTCTTCGAGCAGTACTTC. It is translated as CASSLYRGFFEQYF.

This sequence joins TRBV2 and TRBJ2-2; 13 bases are a match to TRBD2. The germline V gene encodes CDR1 SNHLY and CDR2 FYNNEI. The CDR3 is 15 amino acids. J was trimmed by 7 bases and V by 6 bases; bases with no gene match: 5. CDR3 coding DNA: TGTGCCAGCAGCCTGACTAGCGGGGGGCTCGGGGAGCTGTTTTTT. Encoded protein: CASSLTSGGLGELFF.

The table lists this clonotype with a few counts. The V gene is TRBV20-1, the J gene TRBJ1-5; 8 bases are a match to TRBD1. The CDR3 is 14 residues long. Germline-derived CDR1 and CDR2 are DFQATT and SNEGSKA (reference sequence). Unmatched junction bases numbered 7, after V lost 5 bases and J lost 4 bases. CDR3 in DNA: TGCAGTGCTGGACCGACAGGGGCAAATCAGCCCCAGCATTTT. Its protein product is CSAGPTGANQPQHF.

This clonotype was detected only a few times. The V call is TRBV9, the J call TRBJ2-5; D call uncertain. There are 15 residues in the CDR3. Between the trimmed V and J ends, which lost 0 bases and 4 bases, there was a span of 13 bases. The V gene's germline CDR1 is SGDLS and CDR2 YYNGEE. CDR3 coding DNA: TGTGCCAGCAGCGTAGCAGGCGCTGCCCTAGAGACCCAGTACTTC. It yields the protein CASSVAGAALETQYF.

This clonotype was seen a handful of times. CDR3 in amino acids: CASSPAPRFRGDTEAFF. CDR3 DNA: TGTGCCAGCAGCCCAGCGCCTAGATTTCGGGGGGACACTGAAGCTTTCTTT. V and J are TRBV4-2 and TRBJ1-1, with a possible D match to TRBD1 (5 bases). The CDR3 has 17 residues. Between the trimmed V and J ends, which lost 4 bases and 3 bases, there was a span of 21 bases. Germline V CDR1 and CDR2: LGHNA, YNFKEQ.

This clonotype was found a few times. The CDR3 DNA is TGTGCCAGCAGCCCGGCTAGCGGGGGGTCTTGGGAGACCCAGTACTTC. Protein: CASSPASGGSWETQYF. This chain connects TRBV3-1 to TRBJ2-5, with 11 nucleotides matching TRBD2. The CDR3 is 16 amino acids. Trimming took 4 bases from V and 5 from J; bases not matched to a gene: 9. CDR1 and CDR2 from the germline V gene are LGHDT and YNNKEL (reference sequence).